The 17 T cell receptor beta chains below all came from one sample that was sequenced in a study of graft-versus-host responses after intestinal transplantation. Sequencing was performed with immunoSEQ multiplex PCR; in TCRdb, only in-frame clones are kept and a portion is missing. The data show about 14,000 clones, with roughly 35% seen just once and about 1.2% held by the top ten. The material was alloreactive CD4+ T cells from a mixed lymphocyte reaction culture, obtained before intestinal transplant. Sample subset: CFSE-low proliferating T cells sorted from approximately 6-day pre-transplant mixed lymphocyte reaction (GvH or HvG direction). The receptors originated from a human patient who received an intestinal transplant.

This clone was detected only a few times. The gene calls are TRBV6-5 and TRBJ2-7; no definite D call. The V gene's germline CDR1 is MNHEY and CDR2 SVGAGI. The length of the CDR3 is 15 residues. The V and J ends lost 0 bases and 6 bases respectively, with 15 bases between them. The CDR3 protein is CASSYSETSSGEQYF. In DNA, the CDR3 is TGTGCCAGCAGTTACTCAGAGACGAGTTCAGGCGAGCAGTACTTC.

V usage is TRBV30 and J usage is TRBJ2-7, with 8 bases aligning to TRBD1. The trim removed 0 bases at V and 4 bases at J, leaving 5 bases unmatched. The CDR3 has 14 amino acids. The V gene's germline CDR1 is GTSNPN and CDR2 SVGIG (reference sequence). The CDR3 here is CAWSVGTGKYEQYF. The CDR3 nucleotides read TGTGCCTGGAGTGTTGGGACAGGAAAGTACGAGCAGTACTTC.

The chain carries TRBV30 and TRBJ1-5; possible D gene TRBD1, 5 bases. CDR1 is GTSNPN and CDR2 is SVGIG in the germline V gene (reference sequence). The V end lost 0 bases, the J end lost 4 bases, and 10 bases lay between the germline ends. The CDR3 totals 14 residues. In nucleotides, the CDR3 is TGTGCCTGGAGTGTAACGGGGGGGAATCAGCCCCAGCATTTT. Its protein product is CAWSVTGGNQPQHF.

A few counts support this clone. Here the CDR3 reads CASSAQGRGYTF. CDR3 bases: TGTGCCAGCAGCGCACAGGGAAGGGGCTACACCTTC. V usage is TRBV7-9 and J usage is TRBJ1-2; TRBD1 is a possible D gene (6 bases). The V gene lost 5 bases and the J gene lost 8 bases, with 12 bases spanning the gap. The CDR3 is 12 amino acids. Germline CDR1 is SEHNR and CDR2 is FQNEAQ (reference sequence).

This clone has a handful of counts. This sequence joins TRBV18 and TRBJ1-2, with TRBD1 as a possible D gene (6 bases). The CDR3 has 16 amino acids. V was trimmed by 6 bases and J by 0 bases, leaving 17 bases between them. The germline CDR1 and CDR2 sequences are KGHSH and LQKENI. In DNA, the CDR3 is TGTGCCAGCTCCCCCCTTGGCGGGGGCCCTAACTATGGCTACACCTTC. Translating gives CASSPLGGGPNYGYTF. The full variable domain, rest sourced from reference TRBV18 and TRBJ1-2, is NAGVMQNPRHLVRRRGQEARLRCSPMKGHSHVYWYRQLPEEGLKFMVYLQKENIIDESGMPKERFSAEFPKEGPSILRIQQVVRGDSAAYFCASSPLGGGPNYGYTFGSGTRLTVV.

J is TRBJ2-2 and V is TRBV5-6, with D uncertain. CDR1 is SGHDT, CDR2 YYEEEE, per germline. The V end was cut by 4 bases, the J end by 2 bases, with 9 bases between. CDR3 length equals 14 residues. CDR3 residues: CASSLGTNTGELFF. CDR3 DNA sequence: TGTGCCAGCAGCCTAGGTACCAACACCGGGGAGCTGTTTTTT. The entire variable domain, with the rest obtained from reference TRBV5-6 and TRBJ2-2, is as follows: DAGVTQSPTHLIKTRGQQVTLRCSPKSGHDTVSWYQQALGQGPQFIFQYYEEEERQRGNFPDRFSGHQFPNYSSELNVNALLLGDSALYLCASSLGTNTGELFFGEGSRLTVL.

This clone qualifies as medium-sized. The gene calls are TRBV4-3 and TRBJ1-4, with 7 bases lining up with TRBD1. After removal of 8 bases from V and 3 bases from J, the junction contained 12 bases not matched to a gene. Germline assignment: CDR1 LGHNA and CDR2 YSLEER. The CDR3 contains 16 residues. The CDR3 reads CASQEQGSGANEKLFF. Written as DNA, the CDR3 is TGCGCCAGCCAAGAACAGGGGTCCGGGGCTAATGAAAAACTGTTTTTT.

The rearrangement uses TRBV29-1 and TRBJ1-5; D gene uncertain. The CDR3 consists of 13 residues. V shed 4 bases and J shed 3 bases, with 10 bases lying between them. The germline gives CDR1 SQVTM, CDR2 ANQGSEA. CDR3 amino acids: CSVGEGPNQPQHF. In DNA form, the CDR3 reads TGCAGCGTTGGGGAGGGTCCCAATCAGCCCCAGCATTTT.

This clone was picked up a small number of times. The chain couples TRBV15 to TRBJ1-2, with 11 nucleotides matching TRBD1. The germline gives CDR1 LNHNV, CDR2 YYDKDF (reference sequence). The CDR3 spans 17 residues. Unmatched junction bases numbered 7, after V lost 0 bases and J lost 4 bases. The CDR3 here is CATSRELGTGGGYGYTF. In DNA, the CDR3 is TGTGCCACCAGCAGAGAACTCGGGACAGGGGGAGGCTATGGCTACACCTTC.

This clone counts as medium-sized. This sequence joins TRBV6-5 and TRBJ2-3; D possibly corresponds to TRBD1 (5 bases). The CDR3 extends over 11 amino acids. Germline CDR1 MNHEY, CDR2 SVGAGI. Trimming removed 11 bases at V and 6 bases at J, with 12 bases between. This CDR3 is CAAQGLDTQYF. The CDR3, as DNA: TGTGCCGCCCAGGGTCTGGATACGCAGTATTTT.

The chain couples TRBV2 to TRBJ2-7, with 8 bases lining up with TRBD1. The CDR3 extends over 11 amino acids. Germline V lookup: CDR1 SNHLY, CDR2 FYNNEI. With V trimmed by 8 bases and J by 3 bases, 0 bases remained unmatched. The CDR3 is CASGQGYEQYF. CDR3 DNA sequence: TGTGCCAGCGGACAGGGCTACGAGCAGTACTTC.

J is TRBJ2-2 and V is TRBV7-6, with 10 bases identical to TRBD1. The CDR3 spans 16 residues. The germline gives CDR1 SGHVS, CDR2 FNYEAQ. The V gene end was trimmed by 5 bases and the J gene end by 5 bases; junction bases not matched to a gene: 8. The CDR3 coding sequence is TGTGCCAGCAGCATCGGACAGGGGGGTCTGACCGGGGAGCTGTTTTTT. Amino acid sequence: CASSIGQGGLTGELFF.

Relative to its sample, this clone is medium-sized. The same CDR3 is also encoded by other DNA sequences in this sample. The V call is TRBV19, the J call TRBJ1-4; D is unresolved. Germline CDR1 reads LNHDA; CDR2 reads SQIVND (reference sequence). V was pared by 4 bases and J by 3 bases, with 9 bases between. The CDR3 extends over 14 amino acids. DNA of the CDR3: TGTGCCAGTAGTAGGAGGCAGGCTAATGAAAAACTGTTTTTT. Its translation is CASSRRQANEKLFF.

The gene calls are TRBV18 and TRBJ1-2, with 7 bases lining up with TRBD1. With V trimmed by 3 bases and J by 0 bases, 4 bases remained unmatched. Germline V gene lookup returns CDR1 KGHSH and CDR2 LQKENI. There are 15 residues in the CDR3. DNA for the CDR3: TGTGCCAGCTCACCGGGGGACAGCGCTAACTATGGCTACACCTTC. It translates to CASSPGDSANYGYTF.

The chain uses TRBV7-8 and TRBJ2-7; the match to TRBD1 covers 7 bases. After removal of 5 bases from V and 6 bases from J, the junction contained 10 bases not matched to a gene. The CDR3 is 14 amino acids. Germline lookup yields CDR1 SGHVS and CDR2 FQNEAQ. The CDR3: CASSRGQVWREQYF. CDR3 DNA sequence: TGTGCCAGCAGCCGCGGACAGGTTTGGCGCGAGCAGTACTTC.

The V and J genes are TRBV7-8 and TRBJ1-1; a possible D gene is TRBD1 (6 bases). This CDR3 has 13 residues. Between the trimmed V and J ends, which lost 4 bases and 5 bases, there was a span of 11 bases. The germline V gene encodes CDR1 SGHVS and CDR2 FQNEAQ. CDR3 bases: TGTGCCAGCAGCTCCACAGGGAGTACTGAAGCTTTCTTT. This translates into CASSSTGSTEAFF. The complete variable domain, with remaining parts taken from reference TRBV7-8 and TRBJ1-1, reads GAGVSQSPRYKVAKRGQDVALRCDPISGHVSLFWYQQALGQGPEFLTYFQNEAQLDKSGLPSDRFFAERPEGSVSTLKIQRTQQEDSAVYLCASSSTGSTEAFFGQGTRLTVV.

The chain is built from TRBV15 and TRBJ1-2, with D maybe TRBD1 (5 bases). The CDR3 runs 12 residues. In germline, CDR1 is LNHNV, CDR2 YYDKDF (reference sequence). With 2 bases removed from V and 5 bases from J, the gap between germline ends came to 6 bases. Here the CDR3 reads CATSRQGYGYTF. For the CDR3, the DNA is TGTGCCACCAGCAGACAGGGTTATGGCTACACCTTC. Supplemented by reference TRBV15 and TRBJ1-2, the full variable domain reads DAMVIQNPRYQVTQFGKPVTLSCSQTLNHNVMYWYQQKSSQAPKLLFHYYDKDFNNEADTPDNFQSRRPNTSFCFLDIRSPGLGDTAMYLCATSRQGYGYTFGSGTRLTVV.